One sample yielded the 21 T cell receptor beta chains listed below, sequenced in a study of blood T cell repertoires in COVID-19. Data came from immunoSEQ multiplex PCR; TCRdb stores just in-frame clones and leaves some out. The top ten hold 1.8% of the sample, which has about 480,000 clones, approximately 90% seen once. The sample comprised PBMCs or T cells enriched from blood (not recorded which). The receptors here all came from a woman aged 40 to 50 who had recovered from COVID-19.

This chain connects TRBV7-6 to TRBJ1-6; D not resolved. CDR1 SGHVS and CDR2 FNYEAQ come from the germline V gene. V was pared by 5 bases and J by 7 bases, with 9 bases between. The CDR3 runs 13 residues. The CDR3 spells CASSASVNSPLHF. The DNA for the CDR3 is TGTGCCAGCAGCGCTTCAGTGAATTCACCCCTCCACTTT.

V is TRBV18 and J is TRBJ1-1, with TRBD1 matching over 8 bases. The germline V gene has CDR1 KGHSH and CDR2 LQKENI. The J segment lost 3 bases and the V segment lost 4 bases, leaving 4 bases of the junction unmatched. CDR3 length equals 14 residues. CDR3 sequence: CASSQLTGDTEAFF. The CDR3 DNA reads as TGTGCCAGCTCACAGCTGACAGGGGACACTGAAGCTTTCTTT.

The chain combines TRBV29-1 with TRBJ1-5; D perhaps matches TRBD1 (6 bases). The V gene lost 6 bases and the J gene lost 5 bases, with 14 bases spanning the gap. Germline V gene sequence: CDR1 SQVTM, CDR2 ANQGSEA. CDR3 length: 13 amino acids. CDR3 coding DNA: TGCAGCGTCGCCGACAGGTACGATCAGCCCCAGCATTTT. As protein: CSVADRYDQPQHF.

V gene TRBV5-6 combines with J gene TRBJ2-7; D is unresolved. Germline loops: CDR1 SGHDT, CDR2 YYEEEE. The CDR3 totals 12 residues. V lost 1 base and J lost 0, with 2 bases in between. CDR3 in amino acids: CASSLLSYEQYF. The CDR3 nucleotides are TGTGCCAGCAGCTTGCTCTCCTACGAGCAGTACTTC.

This chain joins TRBV7-8 and TRBJ1-4, with D possibly being TRBD1 (6 bases). Trimming pared 1 base from V and 4 bases from J, leaving 10 bases between. The CDR3 has 15 amino acids. Germline V lookup: CDR1 SGHVS, CDR2 FQNEAQ. The CDR3 region is CASSLGTELNEKLFF. The DNA of the CDR3 is TGTGCCAGCAGCTTAGGGACAGAACTTAATGAAAAACTGTTTTTT.

V and J are TRBV6-2 or TRBV6-3 and TRBJ2-7; 8 bases are a match to TRBD2. The CDR3 has 17 amino acids. The V gene's germline CDR1 is MNHEY and CDR2 SVGEGT. With V trimmed by 1 base and J by 3 bases, 11 bases remained unmatched. CDR3 in DNA: TGTGCCAGCAGTTACTTGGCGGGAGGCCCGGGGGACTACGAGCAGTACTTC. Its translation is CASSYLAGGPGDYEQYF.

This rearrangement joins TRBV19 to TRBJ2-7; D call uncertain. Germline lookup yields CDR1 LNHDA and CDR2 SQIVND (reference sequence). V lost 5 bases and J lost 0, with 14 bases in between. CDR3 length: 15 amino acids. The CDR3 protein is CASSRDTQPSYEQYF. The DNA of the CDR3 is TGTGCCAGTAGTCGCGACACACAACCCTCCTACGAGCAGTACTTC.

This chain connects TRBV24-1 to TRBJ2-5; the D gene is possibly TRBD1 (5 bases). CDR1 is KGHDR and CDR2 is SFDVKD in the germline V gene. This CDR3 has 15 amino acids. V lost 0 bases, J lost 5 bases, and 12 bases lay in between. Here the CDR3 reads CATSDLSGARETQYF. CDR3 bases: TGTGCCACCAGTGATTTGTCTGGGGCTAGGGAGACCCAGTACTTC.

In its sample, this clone was seen once. This chain links TRBV12-5 with TRBJ2-7; tentative D call: TRBD2 (6 bases). Trimming removed 9 bases at V and 4 bases at J, with 19 bases between. There are 14 residues in the CDR3. CDR1 and CDR2 from the germline V gene are LGHNT and FRNRAP. Here the CDR3 reads CASSPVGGNYEQYF. The CDR3 DNA sequence: TGTGCTAGCAGTCCCGTGGGAGGAAATTACGAGCAGTACTTC.

The chain combines TRBV11-2 with TRBJ2-3; 11 positions agree with TRBD2. CDR3 length: 15 residues. V lost 7 bases, J lost 4 bases, and 7 bases stayed unmatched. The V gene's germline CDR1 is SGHAT and CDR2 FQNNGV. CDR3 DNA: TGTGCCAGCACCCGGACTAGCGGGTACTCAGATACGCAGTATTTT. It translates to CASTRTSGYSDTQYF.

The chain is built from TRBV25-1 and TRBJ2-2; TRBD1 matches at 8 bases. Germline-derived CDR1 and CDR2 are MGHDK and SYGVNS. V dropped 2 bases and J dropped 6; count of bases not matched to a gene: 2. The CDR3 covers 14 residues. CDR3 protein: CASSERQGSGELFF. The CDR3 coding sequence is TGTGCCAGCAGTGAACGACAGGGGTCCGGGGAGCTGTTTTTT.

The genes are TRBV6-2 or TRBV6-3 and TRBJ1-2; D might be TRBD1 (5 bases). Germline CDR1 is MNHEY and CDR2 is SVGEGT. V was clipped by 3 bases and J by 3 bases, with 20 bases between them. The CDR3 contains 17 residues. CDR3 bases: TGTGCCAGCAGTTATTCTATCGACCGACAGCCCTACTATGGCTACACCTTC. It codes for CASSYSIDRQPYYGYTF.

This clone has only one observation. The chain joins TRBV15 to TRBJ2-4, with D hard to call. CDR3 length equals 14 residues. The V end was cut by 0 bases, the J end by 1 base, with 4 bases between. Germline values: CDR1 LNHNV, CDR2 YYDKDF (reference sequence). This CDR3 reads CATSRDLAKNIQYF. CDR3 nucleotide sequence: TGTGCCACCAGCAGAGATCTCGCCAAAAACATTCAGTACTTC.

The V and J genes are TRBV6-5 and TRBJ2-7; TRBD1 aligns across 7 bases. V shed 6 bases and J 3 bases; nucleotides not matched to a gene: 5. Germline V CDR1 and CDR2: MNHEY, SVGAGI. The CDR3 loop spans 13 amino acids. The CDR3 reads CASSSGQLYEQYF. CDR3 bases: TGTGCCAGCAGCTCGGGACAGCTCTACGAGCAGTACTTC.

This clone came up a few times. This sequence joins TRBV4-3 and TRBJ1-3; a possible D gene is TRBD1 (5 bases). The CDR3 has 16 residues. Germline V lookup: CDR1 LGHNA, CDR2 YSLEER. V was shortened by 0 bases and J by 2 bases, with 11 bases between the two germline ends. CDR3 DNA: TGCGCCAGCAGCCAAGACCCCGCGGGGGCTGGAAACACCATATATTTT. Translating gives CASSQDPAGAGNTIYF.

J is TRBJ2-2 and V is TRBV5-5, with TRBD2 matching over 10 bases. Germline V gene lookup returns CDR1 SGHKS and CDR2 YYEKEE (reference sequence). V shed 4 bases and J 0 bases; nucleotides not matched to a gene: 3. The CDR3 is 16 amino acids. CDR3 protein: CASSTLAGANTGELFF. CDR3 DNA: TGTGCCAGCAGCACTCTAGCGGGAGCGAACACCGGGGAGCTGTTTTTT.

The rearrangement joins TRBV7-2 to TRBJ2-6; D uncertain. V lost 1 base to trimming and J lost 5 bases, with 6 bases between them. From germline, CDR1 is SGHTA and CDR2 FQGNSA. The length of the CDR3 is 14 residues. The chain's CDR3 is CASSLERWANVLTF. The CDR3 DNA reads as TGTGCCAGCAGCTTAGAGCGCTGGGCCAACGTCCTGACTTTC.

The chain is built from TRBV4-1 and TRBJ1-6; a weak D match, TRBD1 (6 bases). The CDR3 extends over 14 amino acids. The germline CDR1 and CDR2 sequences are MGHRA and YSYEKL. The V gene lost 3 bases and the J gene lost 8 bases, with 11 bases spanning the gap. In nucleotides, the CDR3 is TGCGCCAGCAGCCAGCAGGGGTTAGATTCACCCCTCCACTTT. This sequence encodes CASSQQGLDSPLHF.

The CDR3 here is CASSPPGGGAEAFF. The CDR3 bases are TGTGCCAGCAGCCCGCCGGGTGGTGGCGCTGAAGCTTTCTTT. This chain uses TRBV27 with TRBJ1-1; D not certain. Germline V gene data show CDR1 as MNHEY and CDR2 as SMNVEV (reference sequence). The V end lost 6 bases, the J end lost 6 bases, and 17 bases lay between the germline ends. The CDR3 runs 14 residues.

This clone is a singleton in its sample. J is TRBJ1-2 and V is TRBV9; D not certain. With 0 bases removed from V and 3 bases from J, the gap between germline ends came to 9 bases. This CDR3 is 14 amino acids long. Germline CDR1 and CDR2: SGDLS and YYNGEE. The CDR3 nucleotides read TGTGCCAGCAGCGTAGATACGTACTACTATGGCTACACCTTC. It codes for CASSVDTYYYGYTF.

CDR3 amino acids: CASSSLGRGLNSPLHF. In nucleotides, the CDR3 is TGTGCCAGCAGTTCCCTGGGAAGAGGACTAAATTCACCCCTCCACTTT. The chain uses TRBV6-6 and TRBJ1-6, with unresolved D. Trimming pared 4 bases from V and 7 bases from J, leaving 17 bases between. This CDR3 has 16 amino acids. The germline gives CDR1 MNHNY, CDR2 SVGAGI (reference sequence).